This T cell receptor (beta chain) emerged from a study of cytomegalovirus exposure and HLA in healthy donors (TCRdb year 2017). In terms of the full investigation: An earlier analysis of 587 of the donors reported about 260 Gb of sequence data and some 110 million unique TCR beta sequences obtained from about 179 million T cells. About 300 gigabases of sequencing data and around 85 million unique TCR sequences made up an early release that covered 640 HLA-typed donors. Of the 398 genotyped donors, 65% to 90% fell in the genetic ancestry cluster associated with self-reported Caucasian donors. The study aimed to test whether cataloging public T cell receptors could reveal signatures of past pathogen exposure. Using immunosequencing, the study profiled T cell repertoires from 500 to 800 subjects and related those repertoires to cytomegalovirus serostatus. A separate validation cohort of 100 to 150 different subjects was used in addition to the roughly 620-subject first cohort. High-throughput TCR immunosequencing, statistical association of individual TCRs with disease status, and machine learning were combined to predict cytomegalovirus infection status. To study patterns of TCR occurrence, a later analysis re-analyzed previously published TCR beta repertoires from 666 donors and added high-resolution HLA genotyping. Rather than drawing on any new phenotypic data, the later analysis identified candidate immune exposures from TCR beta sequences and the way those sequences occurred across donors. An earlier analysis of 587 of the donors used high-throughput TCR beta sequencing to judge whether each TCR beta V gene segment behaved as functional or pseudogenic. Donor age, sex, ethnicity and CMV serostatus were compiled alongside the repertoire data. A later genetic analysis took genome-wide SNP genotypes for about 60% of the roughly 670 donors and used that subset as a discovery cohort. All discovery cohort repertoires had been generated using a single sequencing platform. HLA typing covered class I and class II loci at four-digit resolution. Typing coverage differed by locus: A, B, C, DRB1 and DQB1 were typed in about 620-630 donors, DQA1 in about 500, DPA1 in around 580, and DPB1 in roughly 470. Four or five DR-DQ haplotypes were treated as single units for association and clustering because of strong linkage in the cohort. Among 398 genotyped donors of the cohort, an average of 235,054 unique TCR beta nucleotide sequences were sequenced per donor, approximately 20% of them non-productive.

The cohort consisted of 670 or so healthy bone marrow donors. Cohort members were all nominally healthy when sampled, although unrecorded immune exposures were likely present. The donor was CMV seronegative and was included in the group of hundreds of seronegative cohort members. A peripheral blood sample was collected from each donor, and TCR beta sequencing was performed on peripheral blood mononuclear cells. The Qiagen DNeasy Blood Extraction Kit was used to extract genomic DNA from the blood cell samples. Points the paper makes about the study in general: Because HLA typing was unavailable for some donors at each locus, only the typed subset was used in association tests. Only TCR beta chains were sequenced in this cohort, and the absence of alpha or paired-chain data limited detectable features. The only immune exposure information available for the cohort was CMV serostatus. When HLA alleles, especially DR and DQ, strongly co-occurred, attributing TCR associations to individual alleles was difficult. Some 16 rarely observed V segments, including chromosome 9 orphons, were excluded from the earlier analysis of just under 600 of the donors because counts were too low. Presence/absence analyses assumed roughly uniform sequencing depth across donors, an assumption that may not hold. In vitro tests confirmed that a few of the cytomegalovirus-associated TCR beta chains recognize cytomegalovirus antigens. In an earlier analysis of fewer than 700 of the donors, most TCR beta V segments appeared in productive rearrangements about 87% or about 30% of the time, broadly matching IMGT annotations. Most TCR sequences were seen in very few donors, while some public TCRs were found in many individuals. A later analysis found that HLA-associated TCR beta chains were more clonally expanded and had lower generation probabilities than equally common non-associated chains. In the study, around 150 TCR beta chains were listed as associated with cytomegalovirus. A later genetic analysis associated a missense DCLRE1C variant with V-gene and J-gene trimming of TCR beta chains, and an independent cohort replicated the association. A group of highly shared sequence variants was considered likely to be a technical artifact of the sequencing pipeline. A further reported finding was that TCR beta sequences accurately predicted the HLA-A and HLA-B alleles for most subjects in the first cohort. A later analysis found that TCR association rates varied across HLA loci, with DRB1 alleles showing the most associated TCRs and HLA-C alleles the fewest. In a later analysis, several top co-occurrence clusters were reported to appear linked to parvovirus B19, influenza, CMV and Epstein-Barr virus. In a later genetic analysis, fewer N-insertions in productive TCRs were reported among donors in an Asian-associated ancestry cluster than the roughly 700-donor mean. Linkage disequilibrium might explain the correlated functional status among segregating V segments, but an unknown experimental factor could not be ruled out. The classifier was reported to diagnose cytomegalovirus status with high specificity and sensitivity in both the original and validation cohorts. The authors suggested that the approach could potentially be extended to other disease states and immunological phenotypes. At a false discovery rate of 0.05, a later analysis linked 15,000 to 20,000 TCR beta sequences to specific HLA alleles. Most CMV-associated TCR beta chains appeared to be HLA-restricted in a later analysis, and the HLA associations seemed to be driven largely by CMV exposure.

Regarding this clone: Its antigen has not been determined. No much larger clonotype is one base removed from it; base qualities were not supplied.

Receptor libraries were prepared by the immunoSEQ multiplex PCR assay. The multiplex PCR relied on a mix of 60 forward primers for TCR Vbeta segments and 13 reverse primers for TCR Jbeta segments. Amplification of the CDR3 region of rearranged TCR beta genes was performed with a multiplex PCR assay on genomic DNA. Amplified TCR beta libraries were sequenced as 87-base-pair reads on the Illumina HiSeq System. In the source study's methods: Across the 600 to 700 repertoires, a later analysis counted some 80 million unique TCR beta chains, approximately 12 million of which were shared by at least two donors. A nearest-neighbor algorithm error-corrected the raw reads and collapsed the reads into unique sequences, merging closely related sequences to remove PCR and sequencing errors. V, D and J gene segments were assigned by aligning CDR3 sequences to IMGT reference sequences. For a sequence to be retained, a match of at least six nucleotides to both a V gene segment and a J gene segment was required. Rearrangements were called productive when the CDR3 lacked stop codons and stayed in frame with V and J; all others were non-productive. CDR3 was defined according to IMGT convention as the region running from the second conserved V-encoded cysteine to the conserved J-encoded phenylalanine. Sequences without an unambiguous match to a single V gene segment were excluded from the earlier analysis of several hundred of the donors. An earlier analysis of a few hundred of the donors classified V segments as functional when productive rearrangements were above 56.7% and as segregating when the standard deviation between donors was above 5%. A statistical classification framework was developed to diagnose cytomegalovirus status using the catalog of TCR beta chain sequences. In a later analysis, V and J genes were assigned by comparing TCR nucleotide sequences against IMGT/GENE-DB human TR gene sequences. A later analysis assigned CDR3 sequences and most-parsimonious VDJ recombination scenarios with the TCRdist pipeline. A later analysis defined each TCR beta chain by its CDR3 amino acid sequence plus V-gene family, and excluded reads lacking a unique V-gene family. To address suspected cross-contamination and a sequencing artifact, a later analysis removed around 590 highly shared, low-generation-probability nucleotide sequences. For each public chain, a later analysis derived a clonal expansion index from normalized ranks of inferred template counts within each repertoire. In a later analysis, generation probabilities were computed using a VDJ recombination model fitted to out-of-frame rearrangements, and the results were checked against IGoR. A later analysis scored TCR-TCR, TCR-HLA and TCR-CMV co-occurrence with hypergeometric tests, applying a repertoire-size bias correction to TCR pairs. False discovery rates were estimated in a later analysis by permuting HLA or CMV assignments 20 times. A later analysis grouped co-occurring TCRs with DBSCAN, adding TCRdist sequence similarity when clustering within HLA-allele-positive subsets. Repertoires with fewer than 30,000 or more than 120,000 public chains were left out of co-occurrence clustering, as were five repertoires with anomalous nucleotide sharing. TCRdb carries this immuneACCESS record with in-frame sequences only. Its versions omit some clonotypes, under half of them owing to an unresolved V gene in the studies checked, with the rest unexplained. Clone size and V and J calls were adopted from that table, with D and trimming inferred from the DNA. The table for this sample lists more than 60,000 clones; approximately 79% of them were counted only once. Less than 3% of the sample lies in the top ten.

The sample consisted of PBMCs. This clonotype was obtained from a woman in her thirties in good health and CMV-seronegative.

The DNA reads TGTGCCAGCAGCCACGGACTAGCGGGCTCCTACGAGCAGTACTTC. Translated, it gives CASSHGLAGSYEQYF. The receptor chain draws on TRBV11-2 and TRBJ2-7, with 11 junctional bases fitting TRBD2. Including the terminal cysteine and phenylalanine, the CDR3 comprises 15 residues. Here the CDR3 DNA is all that survives: 45 bases in frame from base 1. V loses 5 bases at its end and J loses 0 bases; junction bases beyond the gene matches: 3. CDR1 and CDR2 (SGHAT, FQNNGV) derive from the germline V gene.